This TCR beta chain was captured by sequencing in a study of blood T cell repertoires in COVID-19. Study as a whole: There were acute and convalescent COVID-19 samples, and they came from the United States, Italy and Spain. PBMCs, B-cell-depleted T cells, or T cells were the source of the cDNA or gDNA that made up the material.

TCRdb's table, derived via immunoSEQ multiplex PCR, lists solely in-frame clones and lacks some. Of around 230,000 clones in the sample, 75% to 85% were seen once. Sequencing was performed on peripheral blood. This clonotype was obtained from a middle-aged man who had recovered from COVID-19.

CDR3 loop: CASSRLAGDIRSYEQYF. In DNA, the CDR3 is TGTGCCAGTTCGCGACTAGCGGGAGATATACGGTCCTACGAGCAGTACTTC. The V call is TRBV28, the J call TRBJ2-7, with 12 bases matching TRBD2. The CDR3 covers 17 residues. CDR1 and CDR2 (germline): MDHEN, SYDVKM. Unmatched junction bases numbered 13, after V lost 9 bases and J lost 1 base.